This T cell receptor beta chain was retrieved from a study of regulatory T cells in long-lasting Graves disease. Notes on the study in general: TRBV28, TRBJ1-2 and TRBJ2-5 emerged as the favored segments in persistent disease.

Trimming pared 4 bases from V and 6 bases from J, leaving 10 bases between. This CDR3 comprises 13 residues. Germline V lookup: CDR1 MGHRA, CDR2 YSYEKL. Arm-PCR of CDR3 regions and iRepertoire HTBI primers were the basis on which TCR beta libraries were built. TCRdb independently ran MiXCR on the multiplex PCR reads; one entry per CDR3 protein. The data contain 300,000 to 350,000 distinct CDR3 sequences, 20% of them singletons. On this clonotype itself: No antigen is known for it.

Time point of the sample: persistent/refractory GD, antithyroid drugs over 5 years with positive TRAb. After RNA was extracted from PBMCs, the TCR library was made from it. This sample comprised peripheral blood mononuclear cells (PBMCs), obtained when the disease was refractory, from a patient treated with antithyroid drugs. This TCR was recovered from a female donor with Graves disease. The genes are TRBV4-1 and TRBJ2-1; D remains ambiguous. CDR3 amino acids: CASSLGPSNEQFF. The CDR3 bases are TGCGCCAGCAGCCTCGGACCTTCCAATGAGCAGTTCTTC.